The clone carrying this TCR beta chain came up a few times. What it binds is unknown. The entry originates in a study of cytomegalovirus exposure and HLA in healthy donors. Study as a whole: In a later analysis, it was reported that the roughly 130 validation repertoires had been produced on the same platform as the roughly 650 repertoires belonging to the first cohort.

Study observations and caveats: Cytomegalovirus association was listed for approximately 160 TCR beta chains.

Using immunoSEQ multiplex PCR, the repertoire was profiled, and TCRdb retains in-frame clones only, with some absent. Of 200,000 or so clones listed, roughly 84% are singletons. The germline V and J ends were trimmed by 6 bases and 6 bases, with 14 bases remaining between them. The CDR3 is made up of 13 amino acids. The germline V gene encodes CDR1 LNHDA and CDR2 SQIVND (reference sequence). This TCR was sampled from a woman aged 25-40 years in good health and CMV-seropositive. Source material: PBMCs. The chain uses TRBV19 and TRBJ1-2; D ambiguous. The CDR3: CASSPREGDGYTF. CDR3 nucleotide sequence: TGTGCCAGTAGCCCTCGGGAGGGCGATGGCTACACCTTC.